This T cell receptor (beta chain) originates from a study of glioma-infiltrating T cells. The CDR3 extends over 13 amino acids. Germline loops: CDR1 SNHLY, CDR2 FYNNEI. TCR alpha and beta CDR3 regions were amplified from RNA using iRepertoire nested multiplex PCR. TCRdb reprocessed the multiplex PCR reads with MiXCR, giving one entry per CDR3 protein. The table has about 130,000 distinct CDR3 sequences, roughly 24% seen once; the top ten hold roughly 15%. As regards this clonotype: Being one base from a much bigger clone, this may be a read error.

Sequenced material: glioma tissue, nonneoplastic brain tissue, or PBMCs (not recorded which). The receptor was isolated from a human donor with low-grade glioma or glioblastoma, undergoing nonglioma brain surgery, or in good health (not recorded which). This chain connects TRBV2 to TRBJ1-2; 7 bases are a match to TRBD1. CDR3 sequence: CASSGTGNYVYTF. The DNA for the CDR3 is TGTGCCAGCAGTGGGACAGGCAACTATGTCTACACCTTC.